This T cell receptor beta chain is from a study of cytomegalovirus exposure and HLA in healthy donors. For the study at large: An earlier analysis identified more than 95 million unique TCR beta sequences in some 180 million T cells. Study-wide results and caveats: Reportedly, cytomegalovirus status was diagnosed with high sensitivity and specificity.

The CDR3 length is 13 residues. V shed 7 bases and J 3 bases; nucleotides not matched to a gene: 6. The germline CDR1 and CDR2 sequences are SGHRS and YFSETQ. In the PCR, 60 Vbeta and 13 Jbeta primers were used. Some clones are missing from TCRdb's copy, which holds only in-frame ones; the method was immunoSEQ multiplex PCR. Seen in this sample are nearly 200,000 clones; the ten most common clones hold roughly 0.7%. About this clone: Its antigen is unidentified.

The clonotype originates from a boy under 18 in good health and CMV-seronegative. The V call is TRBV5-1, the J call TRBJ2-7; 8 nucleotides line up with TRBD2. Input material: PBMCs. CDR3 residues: CASGGGRFYEQYF. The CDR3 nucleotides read TGCGCCAGCGGCGGGGGGCGCTTCTACGAGCAGTACTTC.